This record covers a single T cell receptor (beta chain). Its antigen is as yet unknown. This sample was taken from a study of T cells expressing NK-cell markers. Study context: From sorted CD3+CD56+NKG2C+, CD3+CD56+NKG2C- and CD3+CD56-NKG2C+ T cells came the TCR beta repertoires.

Synthesis of TCR beta cDNA relied on 5'RACE template switching carrying UMIs. Following a re-call of the 5' RACE reads, TCRdb has one entry per CDR3 protein and lacks DNA. Listed are about 430,000 distinct CDR3 sequences; over 1.1% falls within the top ten. Study-level points and caveats: Several donors had dominant NKG2C+ clonotypes that comprised about 1.0-8% of their CD8+ T cells.

The TCR originated in a woman aged 45-65 years in good health. Sequencing used blood T cells: a sorted CD56 or NKG2C T cell subset, CD4+ or CD8+ T cells, or bulk PBMC T cells (not recorded which).

The CDR3 loop reads CSAPGSGRLYEQFF. The chain joins TRBV20-1 to TRBJ2-1; absent DNA, TCRdb's TRBD2 call cannot be checked. Germline V CDR1 and CDR2: DFQATT, SNEGSKA (reference sequence). The CDR3 consists of 14 residues.